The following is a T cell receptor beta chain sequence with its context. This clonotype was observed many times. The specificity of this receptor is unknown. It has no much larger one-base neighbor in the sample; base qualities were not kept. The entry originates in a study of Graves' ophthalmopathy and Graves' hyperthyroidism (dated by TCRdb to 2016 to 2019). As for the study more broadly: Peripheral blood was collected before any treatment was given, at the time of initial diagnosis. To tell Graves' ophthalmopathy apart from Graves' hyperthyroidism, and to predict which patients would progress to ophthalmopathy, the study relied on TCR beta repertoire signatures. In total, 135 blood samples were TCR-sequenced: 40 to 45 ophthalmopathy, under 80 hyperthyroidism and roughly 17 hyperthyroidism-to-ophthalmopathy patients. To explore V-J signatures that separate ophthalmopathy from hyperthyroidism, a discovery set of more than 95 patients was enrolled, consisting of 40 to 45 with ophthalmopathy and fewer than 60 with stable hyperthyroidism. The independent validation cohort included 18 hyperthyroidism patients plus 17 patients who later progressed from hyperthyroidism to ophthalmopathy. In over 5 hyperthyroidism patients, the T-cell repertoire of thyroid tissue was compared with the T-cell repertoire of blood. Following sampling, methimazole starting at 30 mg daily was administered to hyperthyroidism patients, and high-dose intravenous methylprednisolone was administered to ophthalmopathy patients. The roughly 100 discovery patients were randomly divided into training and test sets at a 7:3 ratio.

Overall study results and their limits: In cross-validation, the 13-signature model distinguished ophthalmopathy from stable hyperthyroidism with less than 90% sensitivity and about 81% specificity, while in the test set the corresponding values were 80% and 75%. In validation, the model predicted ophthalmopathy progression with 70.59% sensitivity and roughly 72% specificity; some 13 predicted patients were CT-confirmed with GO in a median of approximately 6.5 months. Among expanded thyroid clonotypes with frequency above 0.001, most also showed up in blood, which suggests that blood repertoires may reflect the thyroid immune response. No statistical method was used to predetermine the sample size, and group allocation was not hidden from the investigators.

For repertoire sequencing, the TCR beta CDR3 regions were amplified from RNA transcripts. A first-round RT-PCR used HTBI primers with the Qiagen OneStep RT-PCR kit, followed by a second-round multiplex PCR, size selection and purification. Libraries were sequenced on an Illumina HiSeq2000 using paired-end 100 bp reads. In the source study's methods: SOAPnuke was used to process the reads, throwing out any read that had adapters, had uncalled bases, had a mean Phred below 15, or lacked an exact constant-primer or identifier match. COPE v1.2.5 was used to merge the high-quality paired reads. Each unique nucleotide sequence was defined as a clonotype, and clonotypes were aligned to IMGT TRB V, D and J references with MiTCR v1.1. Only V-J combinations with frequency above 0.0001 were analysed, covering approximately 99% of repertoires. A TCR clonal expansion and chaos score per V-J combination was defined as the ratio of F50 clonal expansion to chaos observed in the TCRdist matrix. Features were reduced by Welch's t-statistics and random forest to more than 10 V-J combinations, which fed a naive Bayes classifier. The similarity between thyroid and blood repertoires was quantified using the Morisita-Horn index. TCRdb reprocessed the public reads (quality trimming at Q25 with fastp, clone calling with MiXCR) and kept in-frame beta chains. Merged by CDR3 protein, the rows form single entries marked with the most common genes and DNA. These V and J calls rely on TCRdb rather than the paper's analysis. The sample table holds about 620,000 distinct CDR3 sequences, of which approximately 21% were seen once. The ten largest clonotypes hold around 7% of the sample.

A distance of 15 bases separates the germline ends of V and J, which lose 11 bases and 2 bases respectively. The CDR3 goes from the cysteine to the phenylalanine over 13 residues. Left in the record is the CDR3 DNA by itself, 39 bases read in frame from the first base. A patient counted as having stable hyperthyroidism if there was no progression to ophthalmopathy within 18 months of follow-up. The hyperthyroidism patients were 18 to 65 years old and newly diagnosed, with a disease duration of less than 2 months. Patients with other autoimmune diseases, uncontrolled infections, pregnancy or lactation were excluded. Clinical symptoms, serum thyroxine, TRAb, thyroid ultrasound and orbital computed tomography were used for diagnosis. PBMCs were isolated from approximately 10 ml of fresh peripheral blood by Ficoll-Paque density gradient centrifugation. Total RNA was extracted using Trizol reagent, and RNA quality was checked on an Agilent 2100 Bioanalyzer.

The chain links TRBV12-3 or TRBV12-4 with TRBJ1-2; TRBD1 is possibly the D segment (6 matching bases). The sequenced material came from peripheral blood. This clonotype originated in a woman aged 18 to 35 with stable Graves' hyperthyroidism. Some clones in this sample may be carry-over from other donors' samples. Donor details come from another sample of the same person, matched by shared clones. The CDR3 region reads CAASGQGNYGYTF. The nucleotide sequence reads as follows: TGTGCCGCAAGCGGGCAGGGGAACTATGGCTACACCTTC.